The subject of this entry is one TCR beta chain. This sample was included in a study of blood T cell repertoires in COVID-19. V was pared by 0 bases and J by 5 bases, with 13 bases between. Germline assignment: CDR1 MGHRA and CDR2 YSYEKL. This CDR3 contains 15 residues. The protocol was immunoSEQ multiplex PCR, while the TCRdb copy is restricted to in-frame clones and leaves out a portion. The sample comprises about 300,000 clones, approximately 85% of which are singletons, and approximately 1.5% rests with the top ten. V gene TRBV4-1 combines with J gene TRBJ1-1, with D possibly being TRBD1 (5 bases). This clonotype was sampled from a woman in her 50s with acute or convalescent COVID-19. Sequencing was done on a sample of peripheral blood. The CDR3: CASSQETGDGTEAFF. CDR3 in DNA: TGCGCCAGCAGCCAAGAAACGGGGGATGGGACTGAAGCTTTCTTT.